These T cell receptor beta chains were read from a single sample in a study of blood T cell repertoires in COVID-19. The assay was immunoSEQ multiplex PCR, and TCRdb's table has in-frame clones only and misses some. The profile covers a few hundred thousand clones, with nearly 90% appearing a single time and around 4.6% taken by the ten largest. Material for sequencing was peripheral blood. These receptors were obtained from a woman aged 40 to 55 who had recovered from COVID-19. The CDR3 runs from the conserved cysteine through the conserved F or W. Fields, in order: clone size, V gene, D gene, J gene, CDR3 protein, CDR3 DNA. A D gene is named only where the DNA matches it firmly. The listing skips clone size in some rows; elsewhere it reads once, few, many or a size class.

NA,TRBV18,TRBD1,TRBJ1-4,CASSPGTGTEKLFF,TGTGCCAGCTCACCCGGGACAGGGACCGAAAAACTGTTTTTT
NA,TRBV7-2,TRBD1,TRBJ2-2,CASRQARGPDTGELFF,TGTGCCAGCAGACAAGCGAGGGGGCCAGACACCGGGGAGCTGTTTTTT
NA,TRBV9,TRBD1,TRBJ2-2,CASSVGTGGNTGELFF,TGTGCCAGCAGCGTGGGCACAGGGGGCAACACCGGGGAGCTGTTTTTT
NA,TRBV27,TRBD1,TRBJ2-1,CASSLSNKGTEEFF,TGTGCCAGCAGTTTATCGAATAAAGGGACAGAGGAGTTCTTC
NA,TRBV7-3,NA,TRBJ2-3,CASSLGKDTQYF,TGTGCCAGCAGCTTAGGCAAAGATACGCAGTATTTT
NA,TRBV25-1,NA,TRBJ1-3,CASGSGGLDTIYF,TGTGCCAGCGGCTCCGGGGGGTTAGACACCATATATTTT
NA,TRBV5-1,NA,TRBJ2-1,CASSLGDTYNEQFF,TGCGCCAGCAGCTTGGGGGACACCTACAATGAGCAGTTCTTC
NA,TRBV15,NA,TRBJ1-2,CATSRDGSYGYTF,TGTGCCACCAGCAGAGATGGCAGCTATGGCTACACCTTC
NA,TRBV4-1,NA,TRBJ2-3,CASSQEGGATDTQYF,TGCGCCAGCAGCCAAGAAGGGGGAGCCACAGATACGCAGTATTTT
once,TRBV7-9,TRBD1,TRBJ1-2,CASSSNRGDGDGYTF,TGTGCCAGCAGCTCAAACAGGGGGGACGGAGATGGCTACACCTTC
NA,TRBV10-3,NA,TRBJ1-5,CAITGGDNQPQHF,TGTGCCATCACCGGGGGTGACAATCAGCCCCAGCATTTT
NA,TRBV30,TRBD2,TRBJ2-1,CAWSVYGRVSSYNEQFF,TGTGCCTGGAGTGTCTACGGGAGGGTCTCATCCTACAATGAGCAGTTCTTC
NA,TRBV2,TRBD1,TRBJ2-7,CASRGQGREQYF,TGTGCCAGCAGGGGACAGGGTCGCGAGCAGTACTTC
NA,TRBV18,NA,TRBJ1-2,CASSPPPGPGYGYTF,TGTGCCAGCTCACCACCGCCAGGGCCGGGCTATGGCTACACCTTC
NA,TRBV5-4,TRBD1,TRBJ2-7,CASSWPGQLEQYF,TGTGCCAGCAGCTGGCCGGGACAGCTCGAGCAGTACTTC
NA,TRBV6-5,TRBD1,TRBJ2-7,CASSYYEGATYEQYF,TGTGCCAGCAGTTATTATGAGGGGGCTACCTACGAGCAGTACTTC
NA,TRBV19,NA,TRBJ1-4,CASLAVNEKLFF,TGTGCGAGTTTAGCAGTTAATGAAAAACTGTTTTTT
NA,TRBV5-1,TRBD1,TRBJ2-1,CASSLLPTGTGTNEQFF,TGCGCCAGCAGCTTGCTCCCGACCGGGACAGGAACCAATGAGCAGTTCTTC
NA,TRBV19,NA,TRBJ1-5,CASSMGGLSNQPQHF,TGTGCCAGTAGTATGGGGGGGCTTAGCAATCAGCCCCAGCATTTT
once,TRBV12-3/TRBV12-4,NA,TRBJ2-5,CASSLRETQYF,TGTGCCAGCAGTTTACGAGAGACCCAGTACTTC
NA,TRBV5-4,TRBD2,TRBJ2-3,CASSRRTSGTTDTQYF,TGTGCCAGCAGTCGGAGGACTAGCGGGACTACAGATACGCAGTATTTT
once,TRBV28,TRBD1,TRBJ1-5,CASSLFGQGFWPQHF,TGTGCCAGCAGTTTATTCGGACAGGGGTTTTGGCCCCAGCATTTT
NA,TRBV2,TRBD1,TRBJ2-7,CASRGDRVGNYEQYF,TGTGCCAGCAGGGGAGACAGGGTTGGAAACTACGAGCAGTACTTC
few,TRBV27,TRBD2,TRBJ2-1,CASSSPSGRSYNEQFF,TGTGCCAGCAGTTCGCCCAGCGGGAGAAGCTACAATGAGCAGTTCTTC
NA,TRBV5-5,NA,TRBJ2-7,CASSFFRNYEQYF,TGTGCCAGCAGCTTTTTCAGGAACTACGAGCAGTACTTC
NA,TRBV7-9,TRBD1,TRBJ1-4,CASSLTPGQGNEKLFF,TGTGCCAGCAGCTTAACCCCCGGACAGGGGAATGAAAAACTGTTTTTT
NA,TRBV20-1,NA,TRBJ2-5,CSASTGETQYF,TGCAGTGCTAGTACGGGGGAGACCCAGTACTTC
once,TRBV18,NA,TRBJ1-1,CASSQTENTEAFF,TGTGCCAGCTCACAGACAGAGAACACTGAAGCTTTCTTT
NA,TRBV9,TRBD1,TRBJ1-6,CASRDRGNNSPLHF,TGTGCCAGCAGGGACAGGGGGAATAATTCACCCCTCCACTTT
NA,TRBV7-7,NA,TRBJ2-3,CASSPSVSADTQYF,TGTGCCAGCAGCCCTAGTGTTAGCGCAGATACGCAGTATTTT
NA,TRBV19,NA,TRBJ2-3,CASSPGSTDTQYF,TGTGCCAGTAGTCCGGGTAGCACAGATACGCAGTATTTT
NA,TRBV25-1,TRBD2,TRBJ2-1,CASSEGLAGNEQFF,TGTGCCAGCAGTGAGGGACTAGCGGGGAATGAGCAGTTCTTC
NA,TRBV18,TRBD2,TRBJ2-3,CASFLAGTTDTQYF,TGTGCCAGCTTCTTAGCGGGTACCACAGATACGCAGTATTTT
once,TRBV11-2,NA,TRBJ2-3,CASSLAGRGSDTQYF,TGTGCCAGCAGCTTAGCCGGCCGGGGAAGTGATACGCAGTATTTT
few,TRBV28,NA,TRBJ1-1,CASSPGALNTEAFF,TGTGCCAGCAGTCCCGGTGCGTTGAACACTGAAGCTTTCTTT
few,TRBV28,NA,TRBJ2-2,CASGPPLLSAGELFF,TGTGCCAGCGGGCCCCCACTCCTCTCTGCCGGGGAGCTGTTTTTT
NA,TRBV4-1,NA,TRBJ1-5,CASSQVARGDQPQHF,TGCGCCAGCAGCCAAGTTGCGCGGGGGGATCAGCCCCAGCATTTT
NA,TRBV9,NA,TRBJ2-1,CASSARPGDSYNEQFF,TGTGCCAGCAGCGCCCGCCCGGGGGATTCTTACAATGAGCAGTTCTTC
NA,TRBV21-1,NA,TRBJ1-2,CASSTLTGRGGMGTF,TGTGCCAGCAGCACTCTAACAGGCCGAGGAGGGATGGGGACCTTC
NA,TRBV3-1/TRBV3-2,TRBD1,TRBJ2-7,CASSQIGAQGVGEQYF,TGTGCCAGCAGCCAAATTGGGGCACAGGGGGTAGGCGAGCAGTACTTC
NA,TRBV18,TRBD2,TRBJ2-1,CASSRASGSNEQFF,TGTGCCAGCTCACGGGCTAGCGGGAGCAATGAGCAGTTCTTC
NA,TRBV7-2,NA,TRBJ2-1,CASSLSSGLYNEQFF,TGTGCCAGCAGCTTATCTTCGGGACTTTACAATGAGCAGTTCTTC